The present TCR beta chain was sequenced within a study of shared clonotypes between healthy human individuals. Ten immunoSEQ deep assay plates were used by the authors to sequence unsorted PBMC DNA. The protocol was immunoSEQ multiplex PCR, while the TCRdb copy is restricted to in-frame clones and leaves out a portion. The data hold fewer than 650,000 clones, with about three quarters observed a single time. The CDR3 spans 15 residues. V gave up 7 bases and J gave up 1 base, with 16 bases separating them. CDR1 and CDR2 from the germline V gene are MDHEN and SYDVKM. The gene calls are TRBV28 and TRBJ1-1; D unclear. The sequence was obtained from a woman in her 40s in good health. Some clones in this sample may be carry-over from other donors' samples. Material for sequencing was PBMCs. The DNA of the CDR3 is TGTGCCAGCATTCCCACCGGGAGGGCGAACACTGAAGCTTTCTTT. Translation gives CASIPTGRANTEAFF.